The 8 T cell receptor beta chains below were found in one sample sequenced in a study of T cells expressing NK-cell markers. TCRdb re-called the 5' RACE reads and catalogs CDR3 proteins one per entry, DNA excluded. Across about 260,000 distinct CDR3 sequences, the top ten clones capture 0.39% of the sample. Sequenced input: blood T cells: a sorted CD56 or NKG2C T cell subset, CD4+ or CD8+ T cells, or bulk PBMC T cells (not recorded which). The receptors originated from a man in his late teens or twenties in good health.

The chain couples TRBV19 to TRBJ2-2. Germline CDR1 is LNHDA and CDR2 is SQIVND (reference sequence). The CDR3 loop spans 14 amino acids. The CDR3 spells CASSIKAATGELFF.

This chain uses TRBV7-2 with TRBJ2-1; absent DNA, TCRdb's TRBD1 call cannot be checked. The CDR3 covers 15 residues. In germline, CDR1 is SGHTA, CDR2 FQGNSA. The CDR3 sequence: CASSLGHSGVNEQFF.

V usage is TRBV7-2 and J usage is TRBJ2-5; TCRdb selects TRBD2, and the lack of DNA leaves this call unchecked. Looked up from germline, CDR1 is SGHTA and CDR2 is FQGNSA. The CDR3 runs to 15 residues. CDR3 loop: CASSLVRGIQETQYF.

The chain combines TRBV10-3 with TRBJ2-7; TCRdb lists TRBD2, though no DNA is available to test this call. This CDR3 is 18 amino acids long. Per the germline V gene, CDR1 is ENHRY and CDR2 is SYGVKD. CDR3 region: CATKYRDVGLAGVYEQYF.

This chain joins TRBV5-5 and TRBJ1-1; the D call from TCRdb, TRBD1, cannot be confirmed without DNA. The CDR3 is 13 residues long. Per the germline V gene, CDR1 is SGHKS and CDR2 is YYEKEE (reference sequence). The CDR3 protein is CASSPLYDTEAFF. The full variable domain, with the rest looked up from reference TRBV5-5 and TRBJ1-1, is DAGVTQSPTHLIKTRGQQVTLRCSPISGHKSVSWYQQVLGQGPQFIFQYYEKEERGRGNFPDRFSARQFPNYSSELNVNALLLGDSALYLCASSPLYDTEAFFGQGTRLTVV.

The CDR3 protein is CASSLWQGLGARNQPQHF. The gene calls are TRBV28 and TRBJ1-5; the TCRdb call, TRBD1, lacks DNA for checking. The CDR3 totals 18 residues. Germline V lookup: CDR1 MDHEN, CDR2 SYDVKM. Together with reference TRBV28 and TRBJ1-5, the CDR3 gives the full variable domain: DVKVTQSSRYLVKRTGEKVFLECVQDMDHENMFWYRQDPGLGLRLIYFSYDVKMKEKGDIPEGYSVSREKKERFSLILESASTNQTSMYLCASSLWQGLGARNQPQHFGDGTRLSIL.

This CDR3 is CASSLKGQFPYEQYF. The chain combines TRBV7-9 with TRBJ2-7; TCRdb picks TRBD1, but there is no DNA to check that call. The germline gives CDR1 SEHNR, CDR2 FQNEAQ (reference sequence). The CDR3 spans 15 residues.

The chain carries TRBV24-1 and TRBJ2-5; the TCRdb call, TRBD1, lacks DNA for checking. The CDR3 is 17 amino acids. The germline V gene has CDR1 KGHDR and CDR2 SFDVKD. CDR3 residues: CATSDWGGPERQETQYF.